This entry is about one TCR beta chain. The CDR3 is made up of 14 amino acids. The V gene lost 0 bases and the J gene lost 7 bases, with 10 bases spanning the gap. CDR1 and CDR2 (germline): MGHRA, YSYEKL. This sample was taken from a study of blood T cell repertoires in COVID-19. Turning to the study itself: Specimens from acute and convalescent COVID-19 originated in the United States, Italy and Spain. Sources were T cells, B-cell-depleted T cells, or PBMCs; the material itself was cDNA or gDNA.

Repertoires were generated with immunoSEQ multiplex PCR, while TCRdb's copy carries only in-frame clones and drops some. The repertoire holds over 70,000 clones, with around 90% as singletons. The gene calls are TRBV4-1 and TRBJ2-1; D unclear. This receptor was taken from a man older than 75 with acute or convalescent COVID-19. Sequencing was performed on peripheral blood. CDR3 bases: TGCGCCAGCAGCCAAGATCAAAAACGGAATGAGCAGTTCTTC. It yields the protein CASSQDQKRNEQFF.